This TCR beta chain was sequenced in a study of PD-L1 blockade in urothelial cancer. Between the trimmed V and J ends, which lost 1 base and 0 bases, there was a span of 10 bases. CDR3 size: 17 residues. The germline V gene encodes CDR1 MDHEN and CDR2 SYDVKM. This clone appeared once. Its antigen remains unidentified. General study results and limits: Durable-benefit cases showed more tumor-associated blood clone expansion at 3 weeks.

Assay used: immunoSEQ multiplex PCR; TCRdb lists only in-frame clones, some missing. Of about 37,000 clones listed, over 75% are singletons. This TCR was recovered from a man aged 55 to 70 with urothelial cancer. This material consisted of PBMCs, taken around atezolizumab (anti-PD-L1) treatment. The J gene is TRBJ1-6, the V gene TRBV28, with D hard to call. CDR3 nucleotides: TGTGCCAGCAGTTTATCTTACTGGAGCTCCTATAATTCACCCCTCCACTTT. Its protein product is CASSLSYWSSYNSPLHF.